The 23 T cell receptor beta chains presented below share a single source sample, sequenced in a study of read filtering for tumor transcriptome and immune sequencing. The library was built from around 0.4 ug RNA with molecular barcoded adaptors for alpha/delta and beta/gamma chains. In TCRdb, the reads were re-called with MiXCR into one record per CDR3 protein. The sample lists about 60,000 distinct CDR3 sequences, roughly 14% occurring once. Sequenced: a population of CD138-negative cells sorted from bone marrow. Receptor source: a donor over 35 with multiple myeloma.

About this clonotype itself: This may come from a read error, since a much larger clone is one base off. The chain carries TRBV7-3 and TRBJ2-3; perhaps TRBD1 as D (6 bases). The germline V gene has CDR1 SGHTA and CDR2 FQGTGA. The CDR3 is made up of 15 amino acids. CDR3 loop: CAGSFGTTSTDTQYF. As DNA, the CDR3 is TGTGCCGGCAGCTTCGGGACAACTAGCACAGATACGCAGTATTTT.

This clonotype turned up a few times. The V call is TRBV4-3, the J call TRBJ2-2, with D maybe TRBD2 (6 bases). CDR1 LGHNA and CDR2 YSLEER come from the germline V gene. V lost 4 bases, J lost 1 base, and 10 bases lay in between. The CDR3 is 15 amino acids. CDR3 bases: TGCGCCAGCAGCCCTGTGGGAGGGAACACCGGGGAGCTGTTTTTT. The encoded protein is CASSPVGGNTGELFF.

The DNA for the CDR3 is TGTGCCAGCACAGACTCCGAGGGGGCCGGCGATGAGCAGTTCTTC. This encodes CASTDSEGAGDEQFF. The chain is built from TRBV21-1 and TRBJ2-1; the table's D call of TRBD1 was not tested on the DNA. TRBV21-1 is tagged as a pseudogene. The CDR3 loop spans 15 amino acids.

This chain uses TRBV27 with TRBJ2-3; 7 nucleotides line up with TRBD2. This CDR3 has 16 amino acids. The germline V gene encodes CDR1 MNHEY and CDR2 SMNVEV (reference sequence). V lost 8 bases, J lost 9 bases, and 20 bases stayed unmatched. The CDR3 here is CASGPHQRDPRRTQYF. The CDR3 DNA follows: TGTGCCAGCGGTCCTCATCAGCGGGATCCGAGACGGACGCAGTATTTT.

This clonotype came up many times. This sequence joins TRBV2 and TRBJ2-7; D is unresolved. Germline V CDR1 and CDR2: SNHLY, FYNNEI. Trimming left V 8 bases short and J 6 bases short, with 17 bases between. The CDR3 loop spans 13 amino acids. CDR3 nucleotide sequence: TGTGCCAGCGGAATCGGTCGCCTTCTCGAGCAGTACTTC. Its translation is CASGIGRLLEQYF. Full variable domain (missing parts from reference TRBV2 and TRBJ2-7): EPEVTQTPSHQVTQMGQEVILRCVPISNHLYFYWYRQILGQKVEFLVSFYNNEISEKSEIFDDQFSVERPDGSNFTLKIRSTKLEDSAMYFCASGIGRLLEQYFGPGTRLTVT.

This clonotype was counted a few times. The rearrangement links TRBV30 to TRBJ2-3, with D perhaps matching TRBD1 (6 bases). In germline, CDR1 is GTSNPN, CDR2 SVGIG (reference sequence). Trimming took off 6 bases at V and 1 base at J, with 14 bases between the two ends. This CDR3 is 14 amino acids long. CDR3 loop: CACFQTGRTDTQYF. The CDR3 DNA is TGTGCCTGTTTCCAGACAGGCCGCACAGATACGCAGTATTTT.

This clonotype was counted at least ten times. The chain recombines TRBV5-1 with TRBJ2-7, with D perhaps TRBD1 (6 bases). Between the trimmed V and J ends, which lost 0 bases and 5 bases, there was a span of 18 bases. This CDR3 comprises 16 residues. Germline-derived CDR1 and CDR2 are SGHRS and YFSETQ. The CDR3 loop is CASSLAGQGPLDEQYF. Here the CDR3 DNA reads TGCGCCAGCAGCTTGGCGGGACAAGGGCCCCTGGACGAGCAGTACTTC.

The table lists this clonotype with many counts. The chain couples TRBV7-9 to TRBJ1-1, with a weak D call TRBD1 (6 bases). Germline CDR1 and CDR2: SEHNR and FQNEAQ (reference sequence). The CDR3 loop spans 13 amino acids. The V and J ends lost 5 bases and 1 base respectively, with 8 bases between them. The CDR3 nucleotides are TGTGCCAGCAGCAAAGGGGGGAACACTGAAGCTTTCTTT. Encoded protein: CASSKGGNTEAFF.

This clonotype has a handful of counts. This rearrangement joins TRBV3-1 to TRBJ2-3, with D maybe TRBD2 (6 bases). The V and J ends lost 6 bases and 0 bases respectively, with 16 bases between them. The CDR3 contains 16 residues. CDR1 is LGHDT and CDR2 is YNNKEL in the germline V gene (reference sequence). The CDR3, as DNA: TGTGCCAGCAGTCGCGCTTTGAGCGGGAGCACAGATACGCAGTATTTT. Translation: CASSRALSGSTDTQYF.

This clonotype has only a few counts. The rearrangement uses TRBV5-6 and TRBJ2-3, with 12 bases aligning to TRBD2. Unmatched junction bases numbered 6, after V lost 3 bases and J lost 4 bases. The CDR3 is 16 amino acids. Germline loops: CDR1 SGHDT, CDR2 YYEEEE. CDR3 coding DNA: TGTGCCAGCAGCTCAGGACTAGCGGGATCCGCAGATACGCAGTATTTT. It encodes CASSSGLAGSADTQYF.

In this sample, this clonotype turned up many times. This rearrangement joins TRBV20-1 to TRBJ2-1; TRBD2 is a possible D gene (5 bases). The CDR3 has 14 amino acids. Per the germline V gene, CDR1 is DFQATT and CDR2 is SNEGSKA (reference sequence). The germline V and J ends were trimmed by 4 bases and 3 bases, with 13 bases remaining between them. CDR3: CSAKNIRDYNEQFF. The CDR3 DNA reads as TGCAGTGCTAAGAACATACGGGACTACAATGAGCAGTTCTTC.

Ten or more counts support this clonotype. V gene TRBV5-1 combines with J gene TRBJ2-3; 8 positions match TRBD1. CDR1 is SGHRS, CDR2 YFSETQ, per germline. Trimming took 1 base from V and 2 from J; bases not matched to a gene: 6. The CDR3 length is 16 residues. The CDR3 DNA sequence: TGCGCCAGCAGCTTGTTTGGGACAGGAGACACAGATACGCAGTATTTT. Protein sequence: CASSLFGTGDTDTQYF.

This clonotype was observed at least ten times. This chain uses TRBV7-9 with TRBJ1-1; D is perhaps TRBD1 (5 bases). The germline V gene has CDR1 SEHNR and CDR2 FQNEAQ (reference sequence). V shed 5 bases and J shed 1 base, with 20 bases lying between them. This CDR3 has 17 residues. CDR3 loop: CASSTRSARASNTEAFF. DNA of the CDR3: TGTGCCAGCAGCACGCGGTCCGCCAGGGCCTCGAACACTGAAGCTTTCTTT.

Only a few counts were recorded for this clonotype. The J gene is TRBJ1-5, the V gene TRBV20-1; no firm D call. CDR3 length equals 14 residues. Trimming shortened V by 6 bases and J by 0 bases, and 12 bases separated the two germline ends. Germline loops: CDR1 DFQATT, CDR2 SNEGSKA (reference sequence). CDR3 loop: CSAPSGNSNQPQHF. The CDR3 region has the DNA TGCAGTGCCCCTTCAGGAAATAGCAATCAGCCCCAGCATTTT.

This clonotype turned up a few times. The gene calls are TRBV7-3 and TRBJ2-2; possible D gene TRBD2, 6 bases. The V gene lost 5 bases and the J gene lost 6 bases, with 16 bases spanning the gap. The CDR3 length is 15 residues. Germline CDR1 SGHTA, CDR2 FQGTGA. For the CDR3, the DNA is TGTGCCAGCAGCCCCCGGGGGAGTCCGGCCGGGGAGCTGTTTTTT. Protein sequence: CASSPRGSPAGELFF.

This clonotype was counted at least ten times. The V call is TRBV27, the J call TRBJ2-1; D possibly corresponds to TRBD2 (5 bases). Germline lookup yields CDR1 MNHEY and CDR2 SMNVEV (reference sequence). This CDR3 has 15 residues. Trimming removed 2 bases from V and 5 bases from J, with 13 bases in between. The DNA for the CDR3 is TGTGCCAGCAGTTTAGAGAGGGCCTGGGACAATGAGCAGTTCTTC. Its translation is CASSLERAWDNEQFF.

This clonotype has a handful of counts. This chain uses TRBV14 with TRBJ2-2; 7 nucleotides align to TRBD2. This CDR3 is built from 17 residues. V shed 0 bases, J shed 6 bases, and the junction held 10 bases outside the gene matches. From germline, CDR1 is SGHDN and CDR2 FVKESK. This chain's CDR3 is CASSQDPRAGRAGELFF. Here the CDR3 DNA reads TGTGCCAGCAGCCAAGATCCACGAGCGGGAAGAGCCGGGGAGCTGTTTTTT.

Of note for this clonotype: This could be a read error, since a much larger clone is one nucleotide away. This CDR3 fails to terminate in the conserved phenylalanine or tryptophan, so it likely reflects a read error. The rearrangement uses TRBV12-3 or TRBV12-4 and TRBJ2-1; perhaps TRBD1 as D (5 bases). This CDR3 has 15 residues. V lost 6 bases, J lost 9 bases, and 21 bases lay in between. CDR3 protein: CASRPGGRVSSEQFL. In nucleotides, the CDR3 is TGTGCCAGCAGACCTGGTGGCAGGGTTTCATCTGAGCAGTTCCTC.

To note about this clonotype: Germline is not matched at one junction end, which may reflect a read error. The J gene is TRBJ2-1, the V gene TRBV6-2 or TRBV6-3; the D is unclear. The CDR3 covers 19 residues. Germline-derived CDR1 and CDR2 are MNHEY and SVGEGT. The CDR3 DNA reads as TGTGCCAGCAGTTATAAGGTCGGGCTTTTAGAGTCCGTCTACAATGAGCTGTTCTTC. This sequence encodes CASSYKVGLLESVYNELFF.

The chain uses TRBV7-6 and TRBJ1-4; D may be TRBD1 (5 bases). Trimming stripped 3 bases from V and 4 bases from J, with 9 bases between. The CDR3 consists of 14 residues. The germline CDR1 and CDR2 sequences are SGHVS and FNYEAQ. The CDR3 sequence is CASSLGRDNEKLFF. As DNA, the CDR3 is TGTGCCAGCAGCTTGGGACGGGATAATGAAAAACTGTTTTTT.

Many counts were recorded for this clonotype. CDR3 coding DNA: TGTGCCAGCATCGCAGGTCCCACCTACGAGCAGTACTTC. Encoded protein: CASIAGPTYEQYF. This chain joins TRBV7-8 and TRBJ2-7; D unresolved. Germline V gives CDR1 SGHVS, CDR2 FQNEAQ. This CDR3 comprises 13 residues. The V and J ends lost 7 bases and 2 bases respectively, with 12 bases between them.

V usage is TRBV7-3 and J usage is TRBJ1-2; D is uncertain. CDR3 length equals 14 residues. The V and J ends lost 2 bases and 8 bases respectively, with 15 bases between them. CDR1 SGHTA and CDR2 FQGTGA come from the germline V gene. CDR3 amino acids: CASSLVGPEGGYTF. The CDR3, as DNA: TGTGCCAGCAGCTTAGTCGGGCCCGAAGGGGGCTACACCTTC.

This clonotype was counted a few times. V and J are TRBV4-1 and TRBJ2-7; D tentatively fits TRBD1 or TRBD2 (6 bases each). CDR1 is MGHRA, CDR2 YSYEKL, per germline. The length of the CDR3 is 15 residues. Trimming pared 1 base from V and 0 bases from J, leaving 10 bases between. In DNA form, the CDR3 reads TGCGCCAGCAGCCAAGGGGGGGCTGACTCCTACGAGCAGTACTTC. Residues: CASSQGGADSYEQYF.